This T cell receptor (beta chain) is drawn from a study of radiotherapy plus CTLA-4 blockade in lung cancer. Looking at the study overall: Disease control reached more than 25%, with objective responses in approximately 17%. The study's findings and limits: TCR clones from tumors expanded in blood after radiotherapy plus ipilimumab.

CDR1 and CDR2 from the germline V gene are LGHNA and YSLEER. The CDR3 runs to 15 residues. V was clipped by 0 bases and J by 8 bases, with 16 bases between them. About this clone itself: Its antigen is still unknown.

Assay: immunoSEQ multiplex PCR; the TCRdb copy retains only in-frame clones and omits some. The table shows tens of thousands of clones, with approximately 80% occurring only once. The specimen was peripheral blood, collected from a patient treated with radiotherapy plus ipilimumab. The receptor was derived from a human donor with non-small cell lung cancer that progressed on radiotherapy plus ipilimumab. The V and J genes are TRBV4-3 and TRBJ1-2; tentatively, D is TRBD1 (6 bases). The CDR3 DNA sequence: TGCGCCAGCAGCCAAGAATTGGGGGCGTCGGAGGGCTACACCTTC. Translating it yields CASSQELGASEGYTF.